This T cell receptor (beta chain) was sequenced for a study of cytomegalovirus exposure and HLA in healthy donors. Study observations and caveats: In a later analysis, HLA-associated beta chains showed higher expansion and lower generation probabilities than comparable chains. Across donors, presence/absence analyses took sequencing depth to be roughly uniform. An Asian-associated ancestry cluster reportedly showed fewer N-insertions than the roughly 670-donor mean in a later analysis.

Trimming took 3 bases from V and 2 from J, leaving 5 bases between them. CDR3 length: 12 amino acids. The V gene's germline CDR1 is MNHEY and CDR2 SMNVEV (reference sequence). To note about this clone: Its matching antigen is unknown.

It was with 60 Vbeta and 13 Jbeta primers that the PCR ran. Measured with immunoSEQ multiplex PCR; TCRdb has only the in-frame clones, and not every one. In the table there are some 75,000 clones, around 78% of which are singletons. The sample comprised PBMCs. The TCR was taken from a man aged 18 to 35 in good health and CMV-seropositive. The rearrangement links TRBV27 to TRBJ2-7; D gene uncertain. The chain's CDR3 is CASSFGPYEQYF. CDR3 coding DNA: TGTGCCAGCAGTTTTGGCCCCTACGAGCAGTACTTC.